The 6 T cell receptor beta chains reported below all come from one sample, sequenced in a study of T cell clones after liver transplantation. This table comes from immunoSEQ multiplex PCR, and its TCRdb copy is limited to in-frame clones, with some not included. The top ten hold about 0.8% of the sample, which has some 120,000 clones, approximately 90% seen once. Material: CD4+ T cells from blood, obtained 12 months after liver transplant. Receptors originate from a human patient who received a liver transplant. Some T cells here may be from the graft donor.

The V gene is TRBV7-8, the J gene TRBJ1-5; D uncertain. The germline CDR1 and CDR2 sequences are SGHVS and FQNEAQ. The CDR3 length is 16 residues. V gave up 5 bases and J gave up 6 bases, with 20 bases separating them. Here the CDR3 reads CASSPPGVLRTQPQHF. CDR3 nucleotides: TGTGCCAGCAGCCCTCCCGGGGTCCTGAGGACTCAGCCCCAGCATTTT.

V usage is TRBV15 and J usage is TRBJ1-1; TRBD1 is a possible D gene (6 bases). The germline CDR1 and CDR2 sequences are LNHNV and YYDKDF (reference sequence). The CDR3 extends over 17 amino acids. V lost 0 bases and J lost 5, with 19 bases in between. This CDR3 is CATSRDYAAQGLTEAFF. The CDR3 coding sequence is TGTGCCACCAGCAGAGATTATGCTGCCCAGGGGCTTACTGAAGCTTTCTTT.

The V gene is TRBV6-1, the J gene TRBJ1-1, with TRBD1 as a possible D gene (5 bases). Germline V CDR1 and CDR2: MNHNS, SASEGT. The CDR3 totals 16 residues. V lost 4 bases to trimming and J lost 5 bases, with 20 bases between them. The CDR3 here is CASSAGSAQGKTEAFF. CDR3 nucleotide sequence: TGTGCCAGCAGTGCGGGGAGCGCGCAGGGCAAAACTGAAGCTTTCTTT.

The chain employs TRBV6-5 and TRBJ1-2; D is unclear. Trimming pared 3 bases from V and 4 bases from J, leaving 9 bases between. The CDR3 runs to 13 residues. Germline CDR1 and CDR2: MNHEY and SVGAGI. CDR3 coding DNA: TGTGCCAGCAGTTATAGGTTCGGCTATGGCTACACCTTC. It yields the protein CASSYRFGYGYTF.

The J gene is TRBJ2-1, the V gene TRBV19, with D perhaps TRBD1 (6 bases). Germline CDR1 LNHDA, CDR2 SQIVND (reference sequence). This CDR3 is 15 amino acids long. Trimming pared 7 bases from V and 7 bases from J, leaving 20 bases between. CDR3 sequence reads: CASTFLWGRDNEQFF. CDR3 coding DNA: TGTGCCAGTACCTTTTTGTGGGGGCGAGATAATGAGCAGTTCTTC.

In DNA, the CDR3 is TGTGCCAGCAGCTTAGGTCTAGCGGGAACAGATACGCAGTATTTT. Translation: CASSLGLAGTDTQYF. This chain links TRBV7-9 with TRBJ2-3; the match to TRBD2 covers 9 bases. The CDR3 loop spans 15 amino acids. From germline, CDR1 is SEHNR and CDR2 FQNEAQ (reference sequence). V was pared by 1 base and J by 3 bases, with 2 bases of the junction left unmatched.